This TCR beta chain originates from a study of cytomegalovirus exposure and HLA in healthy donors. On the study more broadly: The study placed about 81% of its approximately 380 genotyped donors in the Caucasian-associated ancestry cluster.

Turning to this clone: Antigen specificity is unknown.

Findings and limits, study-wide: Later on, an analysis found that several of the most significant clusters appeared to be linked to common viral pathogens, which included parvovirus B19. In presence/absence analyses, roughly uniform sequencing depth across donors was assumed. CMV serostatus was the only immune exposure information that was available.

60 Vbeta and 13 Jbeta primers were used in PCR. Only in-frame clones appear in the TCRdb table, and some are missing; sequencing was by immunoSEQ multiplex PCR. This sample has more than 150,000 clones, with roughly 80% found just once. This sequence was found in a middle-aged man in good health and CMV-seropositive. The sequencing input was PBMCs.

In DNA form, the CDR3 reads TGCGCCAGCAGCAAAGCCTTTTTTGCGCTAGCTGACTCCTACAATGAGCAGTTCTTC. Its protein is CASSKAFFALADSYNEQFF. The chain combines TRBV4-1 with TRBJ2-1; D is possibly TRBD2 (5 bases). Germline V gives CDR1 MGHRA, CDR2 YSYEKL. CDR3 size: 19 residues. V lost 5 bases and J 0 bases, leaving 23 bases between the germline ends.